This T cell receptor beta chain was identified in a study of T cell responses to AZD1222 COVID-19 vaccine (dated by TCRdb to 2020 to 2022). About the study as a whole: AZD1222 recipients with second doses at about 4 weeks or about 12 weeks were pooled, because spike-specific TCR depth and breadth did not differ between schedules. A total of approximately 230 trial participants underwent TCR sequencing, of whom about 200 received two doses of AZD1222 and roughly 25 received two doses of the MenACWY control vaccine. Trial participants were enrolled into age subgroups of 18-55, 56-69 and 70-plus years, which contained around 150, 28 and 57 TCR-sequenced participants, respectively.

The CDR3 goes from the cysteine to the phenylalanine over 17 residues. Here the CDR3 DNA is all that survives: 51 bases in frame from base 1. Clipping removes 4 bases from V and 0 bases from J, with 5 as the unmatched junction base count. From a lookup of the germline V gene (reference sequence), CDR1 and CDR2 are LGHDT and YNNKEL. Turning to this clone: Its target antigen remains unknown. No base qualities exist here, and no much larger clone lies one base off it.

Results the study describes overall, beyond this receptor: After two AZD1222 doses, spike-specific TCR breadth and depth were significantly higher than at day 0 and than in MenACWY recipients. The whole spike protein was spanned by vaccine-associated CD4 TCRs, and dominant responses were seen in regions 160-218 and 743-854. Because no samples from the day 14 peak response were available, repertoires could be characterized only after the peak T cell response. In the small 56-69-year group, the increase in depth fell short of significance, most likely because of low power. Conclusions about previously exposed vaccinees are limited because only six or seven AZD1222 recipients were SARS-CoV-2 seropositive at baseline. Participants were mostly white British, with more females than males. The authors suggested clonal diversity may have been underestimated. Epitopes outside the regions mutated in the B.1.351 and B.1.1.7 variants were reportedly recognized by nearly half of the unique spike-specific TCRs.

The time point label, as the study defines it: baseline before first vaccination. Samples from vaccinated people were obtained from the UK trials COV001 and COV002, which included a single-blind randomized controlled phase 2/3 trial of AZD1222 (ChAdOx1 nCoV-19) in healthy adults. Trial participant PBMC samples were collected at day 0 and day 28 after the second dose for TCRbeta chain sequencing. The CDR3 regions of human TCRbeta chains were analyzed by immunosequencing. In the original analysis: TCRs in the repertoires were matched against a reference library of SARS-CoV-2-specific TCRs that had been generated with the MIRA antigen-specificity platform. Breadth was defined as the fraction of unique TCRs that were SARS-CoV-2-associated, and depth was defined as the fraction of total T cells that were SARS-CoV-2-associated. Using the MIRA data, each spike-specific TCR was assigned both to the spike region to which the TCR was reactive and to a CD4 or CD8 class. Log10-transformed breadth and depth values were compared by one-way ANOVA with Sidak's multiple comparisons tests. TCRdb's version of the immuneACCESS table is confined to in-frame rearrangements and falls short of the full clone set. An unresolved V gene accounts for under half of the shortfall where checked; the remainder is of unknown origin. The D gene and trimming were derived from the DNA, and the V and J assignments and clone size from that table. The sample contains 90,000 to 150,000 clones, approximately 90% of them found a single time. The ten largest clones capture 6.5% to 9% of the sample.

The sequencing here drew on peripheral blood, taken on day 0 of AZD1222 vaccination. This TCR derives from an adult in good health. The chain links TRBV3-1 (or the pseudogene TRBV3-2) with TRBJ1-6; 8 bases in between match TRBD1. The CDR3 amino acid sequence is: CASSPDRALSYNSPLHF. The sequenced DNA is TGTGCCAGCAGCCCGGACAGGGCCCTCTCCTATAATTCACCCCTCCACTTT.